This T cell receptor (beta chain) comes out of a study of human T cells and chemical hapten exposure. Study findings and constraints: With alopecia, donors may have immune responses unlike healthy people's. DPC sensitization left the count of TCRs above 1 in 1000 unchanged.

This clonotype was detected a few times. Its antigen remains unidentified. TCRdb used MiXCR to reprocess the RACE reads, holding one entry per CDR3 protein. This table holds under 300,000 distinct CDR3 sequences, roughly 7.4% found once. Germline V gene sequence: CDR1 MNHEY, CDR2 SVGEGT. The CDR3 contains 18 residues. Trimming removed 2 bases from V and 4 bases from J; junction bases left unmatched: 11. The time point denotes: pre-sensitization, week 0. Sample treatment: therapeutic diphenylcyclopropenone sensitization with weekly scalp DPC. Patients had alopecia, were aged 18 to 70, and were not pregnant.

V gene TRBV6-2 or TRBV6-3 combines with J gene TRBJ2-2, with 9 bases lining up with TRBD1. The sequence came from a man aged 18 to 29 with alopecia areata. Some clones in this sample may be carry-over from other donors' samples. Sequenced here: whole blood, sampled in connection with sensitization to the hapten diphenylcyclopropenone (DPC). In nucleotides, the CDR3 is TGTGCCAGCAGTTACCTAGTGCCCCGGGACAGGGCCACCGGGGAGCTGTTTTTT. Its translation is CASSYLVPRDRATGELFF.